This T cell receptor (beta chain) was found in a study of T-cell reconstitution after alpha-beta-depleted transplantation in children. This clonotype has just a few counts. V gave up 7 bases and J gave up 6 bases, with 15 bases separating them. Germline lookup yields CDR1 DFQATT and CDR2 SNEGSKA (reference sequence). The CDR3 consists of 12 residues. A library of TCRbeta sequences, prepared with unique molecular identifiers, was generated. Each CDR3 protein gets one entry after TCRdb re-called the PCR reads with MiXCR. The sample lists some 840,000 distinct CDR3 sequences, around 17% occurring once. The gene calls are TRBV20-1 and TRBJ1-1; tentatively, D is TRBD1 (6 bases). The sample here was PBMCs, mostly from graft donor cells, taken 360 days after TCRalphabeta/CD19-depleted stem cell transplant. This clonotype was obtained from a male patient aged 10 to 17 who had a stem cell transplant for acute lymphoblastic leukemia, so the T cells may come from the graft donor. The CDR3 loop is CSGATGFSEAFF. The CDR3 region has the DNA TGCAGTGGGGCGACAGGCTTCTCTGAAGCTTTCTTT.